This entry describes one T cell receptor beta chain. Antigen: not known. TCRdb keeps only in-frame clones here, not all; method: immunoSEQ multiplex PCR. The table lists approximately 150,000 clones, 80% to 90% of them singletons, with 5% in the top ten. The data are from a study of Ad26.COV2.S vaccination and SARS-CoV-2 variants. Study-wide results and caveats: Higher spike-specific TCR breadth was found in vaccine recipients than in placebo recipients. Breadth, reportedly substantial, characterized the spike-specific CD8+ and CD4+ T cell responses after vaccination. Total T cell responses, in the TCR breadth and depth analyses, may have been underestimated.

This specimen was peripheral blood, taken after recovery from COVID-19. The clonotype originates from a human donor who had recovered from COVID-19.

CDR3 in DNA: TGTGCCAGCAGCTTAGCGATCGCAGATACGCAGTATTTT. Amino acid sequence: CASSLAIADTQYF. This sequence joins TRBV7-9 and TRBJ2-3; D uncertain. Trimming took off 0 bases at V and 4 bases at J, with 5 bases between the two ends. CDR3 length: 13 residues. Germline CDR1 and CDR2: SEHNR and FQNEAQ (reference sequence).